This record covers a single TCR beta chain. The data belong to a study of CD8 T cells in Susac syndrome. RNA amounts of about 0.5 to 1 ug underwent reverse transcription with random hexamers. One entry per CDR3 protein results from TCRdb running MiXCR on the immunoSEQ multiplex PCR reads. The sample records under 85,000 distinct CDR3 sequences, 90% to 95% being singletons. The J segment lost 4 bases and the V segment lost 4 bases, leaving 8 bases of the junction unmatched. This CDR3 is built from 15 residues. Germline V gene sequence: CDR1 SGHDN, CDR2 FVKESK. Sample: CD8+ T cells from PBMCs. This TCR derives from a human donor with Susac syndrome. The V and J genes are TRBV14 and TRBJ1-2, with 8 bases that match TRBD1. CDR3 DNA sequence: TGTGCCAGCAGCCGAGACAGGGGAAGTGCCTATGGCTACACCTTC. This gives the protein CASSRDRGSAYGYTF.